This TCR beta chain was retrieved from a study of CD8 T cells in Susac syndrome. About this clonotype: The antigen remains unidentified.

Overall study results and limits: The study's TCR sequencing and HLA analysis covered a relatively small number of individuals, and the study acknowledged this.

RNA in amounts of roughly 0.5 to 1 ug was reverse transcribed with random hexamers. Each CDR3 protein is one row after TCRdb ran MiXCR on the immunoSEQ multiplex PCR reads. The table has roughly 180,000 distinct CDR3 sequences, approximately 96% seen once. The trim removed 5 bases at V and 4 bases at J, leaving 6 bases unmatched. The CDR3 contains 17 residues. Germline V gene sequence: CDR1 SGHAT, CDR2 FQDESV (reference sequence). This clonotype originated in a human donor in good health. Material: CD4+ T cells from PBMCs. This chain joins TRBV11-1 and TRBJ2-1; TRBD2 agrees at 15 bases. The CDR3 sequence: CASSPIGLAGGYNEQFF. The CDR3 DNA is TGTGCCAGCAGCCCCATTGGACTAGCGGGGGGGTACAATGAGCAGTTCTTC. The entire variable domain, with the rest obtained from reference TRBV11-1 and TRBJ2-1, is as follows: EAEVAQSPRYKITEKSQAVAFWCDPISGHATLYWYRQILGQGPELLVQFQDESVVDDSQLPKDRFSAERLKGVDSTLKIQPAELGDSAMYLCASSPIGLAGGYNEQFFGPGTRLTVL.